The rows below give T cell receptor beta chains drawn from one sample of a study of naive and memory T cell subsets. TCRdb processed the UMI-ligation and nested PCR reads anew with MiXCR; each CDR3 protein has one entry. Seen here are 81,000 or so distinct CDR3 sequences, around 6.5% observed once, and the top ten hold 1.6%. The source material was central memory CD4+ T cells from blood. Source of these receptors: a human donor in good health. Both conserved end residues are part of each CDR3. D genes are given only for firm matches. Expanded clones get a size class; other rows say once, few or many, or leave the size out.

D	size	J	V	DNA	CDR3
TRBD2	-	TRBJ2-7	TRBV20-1	TGCAGTGCTATACCCGGACTAGCGGGAGAGGCGGTCTACTTC	CSAIPGLAGEAVYF
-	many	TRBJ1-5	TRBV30	TGTGCCTGGACCCCAGCCCGGGCTCGTCAGCCCCAGCATTTT	CAWTPARARQPQHF
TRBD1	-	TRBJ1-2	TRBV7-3	TGTGCCAGCAGCTTAAGGGACAGGGGCGATAACTATGGCTACACCTTC	CASSLRDRGDNYGYTF
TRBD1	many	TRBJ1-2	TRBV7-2	TGTGCCAGCAGCCCACGGGACAGGGGGCCGGGTGGCTACACCTTC	CASSPRDRGPGGYTF
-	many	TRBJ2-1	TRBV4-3	TGCGCCAGCAGCCAAGGTCCGTCACCTGACAATGAGCAGTTCTTC	CASSQGPSPDNEQFF
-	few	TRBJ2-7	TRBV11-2	TGTGCCAGCAGCTTAGAGAACTACGAGCAGTACTTC	CASSLENYEQYF
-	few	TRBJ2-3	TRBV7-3	TGTGCCAGCAGCAACCGGGCAGCCACAGATACGCAGTATTTT	CASSNRAATDTQYF
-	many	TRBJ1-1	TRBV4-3	TGCGCCAGCAGCCAAGGATCTGGCACAGGCATGAACACTGAAGCTTTCTTT	CASSQGSGTGMNTEAFF
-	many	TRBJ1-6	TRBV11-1	TGTGCCAGCAGCTTAGTGGGGACGGGATCACCCCTCCACTTT	CASSLVGTGSPLHF
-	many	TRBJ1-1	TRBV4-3	TGCGCCAGCAGCCAAGCCACTGGAGGGAACACTGAAGCTTTCTTT	CASSQATGGNTEAFF
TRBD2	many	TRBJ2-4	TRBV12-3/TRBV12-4	TGTGCCAGCATTAGCGGGAGAGGGACCAAAAACATTCAGTACTTC	CASISGRGTKNIQYF
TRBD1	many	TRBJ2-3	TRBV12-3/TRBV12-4	TGTGCCAGCAGTACAAAACAGGGGGCGACGCAGTATTTT	CASSTKQGATQYF
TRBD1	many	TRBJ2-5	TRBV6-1	TGTGCCAGCAGTATAGGGACAGGGGGGTTCGAATGGGAGACCCAGTACTTC	CASSIGTGGFEWETQYF
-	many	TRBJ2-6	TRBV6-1	TGTGCCGAAGCTCCCCAGGGGTCGGGGGCCAACGTCCTGACTTTC	CAEAPQGSGANVLTF
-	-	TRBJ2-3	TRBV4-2	TGTGCCAGCAGCCAAGCCGTGACTGGCGCCAGGACAGATACGCAGTATTTT	CASSQAVTGARTDTQYF
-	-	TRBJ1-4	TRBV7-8	TGTGCCAGCAGCTTAGTTTGGTGGGGATCGGGAGCTAATGAAAAACTGTTTTTT	CASSLVWWGSGANEKLFF
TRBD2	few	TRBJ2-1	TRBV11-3	TGTGCCAGCAGCTTAGAAGTGGGCGGGAGTAGTGAGCAGTTCTTC	CASSLEVGGSSEQFF
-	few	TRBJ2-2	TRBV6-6	TGTGCCAGCAGTTACTCGGGACTGGGGGAGCTGTTTTTT	CASSYSGLGELFF
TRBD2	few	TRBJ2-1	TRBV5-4	TGTGCCAGCAGCCAGGGACTAGCGAAACACGTGGATTACAATGAGCAGTTCTTC	CASSQGLAKHVDYNEQFF
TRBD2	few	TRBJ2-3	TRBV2	TGTGCCAGCAGACCCGCAGGACTAGCGGGGAGCACAGATACGCAGTATTTT	CASRPAGLAGSTDTQYF
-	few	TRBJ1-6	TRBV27	TGTGCCAGCAGTTCGGTAGGCTTCCTCAATTCACCCCTCCACTTT	CASSSVGFLNSPLHF
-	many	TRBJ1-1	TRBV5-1	TGCGCCAGCAGCTCGGCTACAGCGGGGATCACTGAAGCTTTCTTT	CASSSATAGITEAFF
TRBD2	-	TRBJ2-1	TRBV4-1	TGCGCCAGCTGCCTAGCGGCCTCCTACAATGAGCAGTTCTTC	CASCLAASYNEQFF
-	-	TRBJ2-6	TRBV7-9	TGTGCCAGCAGCTCGACCCAATCCCGGGGTAGGGCTGGGGCCAACGTCCTGACTTTC	CASSSTQSRGRAGANVLTF
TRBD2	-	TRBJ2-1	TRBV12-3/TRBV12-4	TGTGCCAGCAGTTTTCGTACTAGCGACTACAATGAGCAGTTCTTC	CASSFRTSDYNEQFF
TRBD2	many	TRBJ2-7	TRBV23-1	TGCGCCACACACCGGGGGGGTAATTACGAGCAGTACTTC	CATHRGGNYEQYF
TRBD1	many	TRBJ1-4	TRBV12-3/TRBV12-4	TGTGCCAGCAGTTTTGGGACAGGGTCAAAACTGTTTTTT	CASSFGTGSKLFF
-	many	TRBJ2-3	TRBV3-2	TGTGCCAGCAGCCAAAAACGAGGGATTAGCACAGATACGCAGTATTTT	CASSQKRGISTDTQYF
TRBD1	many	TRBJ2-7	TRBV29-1	TGCAGCGTCTTGGGACAGGGCATCTACGAGCAGTACTTC	CSVLGQGIYEQYF
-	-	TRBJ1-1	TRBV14	TGTGCCAGCAGCCCCCACTTGGGTACAGGGATCACTGAAGCTTTCTTT	CASSPHLGTGITEAFF
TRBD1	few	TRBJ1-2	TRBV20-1	TGCAGTGCTAGCCCGGACAGGGGGGTTGGCTACACCTTC	CSASPDRGVGYTF
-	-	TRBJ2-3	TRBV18	TGTGCCAGCTCACCACACGGGGGACACACAGATACGCAGTATTTT	CASSPHGGHTDTQYF
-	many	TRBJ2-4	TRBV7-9	TGTGCCAGCAGCTTAGATGGACAGAGGAGACTAGCCAAAAACATTCAGTACTTC	CASSLDGQRRLAKNIQYF
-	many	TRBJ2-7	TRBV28	TGTGCCAGCAGTGCGGGATCCAACGGGGGCTACGAGCAGTACTTC	CASSAGSNGGYEQYF
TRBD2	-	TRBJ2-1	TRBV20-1	TGCAGTGCTAGTACGGGAGGGAGCTCCTACAATGAGCAGTTCTTC	CSASTGGSSYNEQFF
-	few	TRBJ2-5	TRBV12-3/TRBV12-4	TGTGCCAGCACCCGGGACTTACAAGAGACCCAGTACTTC	CASTRDLQETQYF
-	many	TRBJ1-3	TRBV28	TGTGCCAGCAGTCCCCCGAGGAGCTCTGGAAACACCATATATTTT	CASSPPRSSGNTIYF
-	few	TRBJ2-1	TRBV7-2	TGTGCCAGCAGCTTAGCGGGAGTCGAGCAGTTCTTC	CASSLAGVEQFF
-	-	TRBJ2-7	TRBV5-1	TGCGCCAGCAGCCCCGGGGGAGGAGCCTACGAGCAGTACTTC	CASSPGGGAYEQYF
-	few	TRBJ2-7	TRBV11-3	TGTGCCAGCAGCTTAGGGGTCAACCCTATCCACGAGCAGTACTTC	CASSLGVNPIHEQYF
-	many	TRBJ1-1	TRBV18	TGTGCCAGCTCTTTAGGACGGGGAAAAGGGGAGAACACTGAAGCTTTCTTT	CASSLGRGKGENTEAFF
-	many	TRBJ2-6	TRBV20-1	TGCAGTGCTAGGGCGGGCGTCGGGTCCGGGGCCAACGTCCTGACTTTC	CSARAGVGSGANVLTF
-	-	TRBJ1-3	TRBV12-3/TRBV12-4	TGTGCCAGCAAGGGCAACAGGGCCGCAGGGAGCTCTGGAAACACCATATATTTT	CASKGNRAAGSSGNTIYF
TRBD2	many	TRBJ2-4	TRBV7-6	TGTGCCAGCAGCCCAGGAGCGGGAGTGGCCAAAAACATTCAGTACTTC	CASSPGAGVAKNIQYF
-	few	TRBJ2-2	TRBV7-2	TGTGCCAGCAGCTCCACCCCAAAGGGCGGGGAGCTGTTTTTT	CASSSTPKGGELFF
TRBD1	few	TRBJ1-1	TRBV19	TGTGCCAGTAGTAAGCAGGGGGATAGCACTGAAGCTTTCTTT	CASSKQGDSTEAFF
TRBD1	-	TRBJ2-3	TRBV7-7	TGTGCTAGCAGCTTGGGACAGGGAGATACGCAGTATTTT	CASSLGQGDTQYF
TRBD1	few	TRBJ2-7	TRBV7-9	TGTGCCAGCAGCGCGCTTGACAGGGTCTACGAGCAGTACTTC	CASSALDRVYEQYF
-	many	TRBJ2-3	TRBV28	TGTGCCAGCCGACAGCGCACAGATACGCAGTATTTT	CASRQRTDTQYF
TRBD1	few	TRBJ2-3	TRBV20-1	TGCAGTGCTATCGGACAGGGGGCGTCTCGGGATACGCAGTATTTT	CSAIGQGASRDTQYF
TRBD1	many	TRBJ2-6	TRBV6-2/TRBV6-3	TGTGCCAGCGGAACCGGGACAGGGGCAAGGGCCAACGTCCTGACTTTC	CASGTGTGARANVLTF
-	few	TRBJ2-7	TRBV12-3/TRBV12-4	TGTGCCAGCAGTTTTACCGGGGCCCTCAAGGGCGAGCAGTACTTC	CASSFTGALKGEQYF
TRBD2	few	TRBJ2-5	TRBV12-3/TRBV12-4	TGTGCCAGCAAAACAGCGGGGGCCCAAGAGACCCAGTACTTC	CASKTAGAQETQYF
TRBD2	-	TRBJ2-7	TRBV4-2	TGTGCCAGCAGCCAAGATGGGCGGGGGACCTACGAGCAGTACTTC	CASSQDGRGTYEQYF
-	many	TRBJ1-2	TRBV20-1	TGCAGTGTATATCAGGGGATAAGCTATGGCTACACCTTC	CSVYQGISYGYTF
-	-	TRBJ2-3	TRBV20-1	TGCAGTGCTACGCTCGAGACCCCCGATACGCAGTATTTT	CSATLETPDTQYF
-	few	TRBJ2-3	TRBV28	TGTGCCAGCAGGCCCGGGACCTCGATTTTAGCGCAGTATTTT	CASRPGTSILAQYF
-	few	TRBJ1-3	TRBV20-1	TGCAGTGCTAGGGCGACAGGATGGCCCAGGGGAGGAAACACCATATATTTT	CSARATGWPRGGNTIYF
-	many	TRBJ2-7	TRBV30	TGTGCCTGGAGCCCTTTAGATGGGGACTCCTACGAGCAGTACTTC	CAWSPLDGDSYEQYF
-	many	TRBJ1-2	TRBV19	TGTGCCAGTAGTAAACAAACAAAGTATGGCTACACCTTC	CASSKQTKYGYTF